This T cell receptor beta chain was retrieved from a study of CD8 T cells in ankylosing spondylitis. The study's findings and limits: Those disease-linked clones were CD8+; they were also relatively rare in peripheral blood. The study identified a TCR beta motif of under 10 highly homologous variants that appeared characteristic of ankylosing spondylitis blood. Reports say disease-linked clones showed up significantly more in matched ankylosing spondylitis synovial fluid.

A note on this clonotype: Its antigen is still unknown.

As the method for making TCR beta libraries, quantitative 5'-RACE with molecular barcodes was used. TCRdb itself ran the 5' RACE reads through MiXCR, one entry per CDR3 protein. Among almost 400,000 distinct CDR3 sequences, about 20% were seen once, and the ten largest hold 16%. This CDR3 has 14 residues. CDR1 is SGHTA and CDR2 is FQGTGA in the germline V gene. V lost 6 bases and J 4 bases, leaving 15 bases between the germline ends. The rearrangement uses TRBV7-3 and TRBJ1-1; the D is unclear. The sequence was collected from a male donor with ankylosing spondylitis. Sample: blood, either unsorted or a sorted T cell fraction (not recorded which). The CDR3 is CASSRESFITEAFF. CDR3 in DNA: TGTGCCAGCAGTCGAGAGAGCTTTATCACTGAAGCTTTCTTT. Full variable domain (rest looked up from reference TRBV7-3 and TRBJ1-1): GAGVSQTPSNKVTEKGKYVELRCDPISGHTALYWYRQSLGQGPEFLIYFQGTGAADDSGLPNDRFFAVRPEGSVSTLKIQRTERGDSAVYLCASSRESFITEAFFGQGTRLTVV.